The rows below give T cell receptor beta chains drawn from one sample of a study of blood T cell repertoires in COVID-19. Assay: immunoSEQ multiplex PCR; the TCRdb copy retains only in-frame clones and omits some. The sample yields 300,000 to 400,000 clones, about 86% seen once. The sample was peripheral blood. These receptor sequences come from a woman between 55 and 75 years old with COVID-19, enrolled during active disease. Each CDR3 is given with its conserved first and last residue. The D gene is left open where the match is weak. Rows give clone size only sometimes, using once, few, many, or a class for an expanded clone.

cdr3_aa	cdr3_nt	v_call	j_call	d_call	clone_size
CASSPMRTGGHGYTF	TGTGCCAGCTCACCAATGAGGACAGGGGGCCATGGCTACACCTTC	TRBV18	TRBJ1-2	TRBD1	-
CSASSGGGRVEQFF	TGCAGTGCTAGTTCCGGCGGGGGCCGGGTTGAGCAGTTCTTC	TRBV20-1	TRBJ2-1	-	-
CASSEVRGFNSPLHF	TGTGCCAGCAGTGAAGTGAGGGGGTTCAATTCACCCCTCCACTTT	TRBV6-1	TRBJ1-6	-	-
CASKGASNQPQHF	TGCGCCAGCAAGGGGGCTAGCAATCAGCCCCAGCATTTT	TRBV10-1	TRBJ1-5	TRBD1	-
CASSQDAATLYYGYTF	TGTGCCAGCAGCCAAGATGCCGCGACTCTTTACTATGGCTACACCTTC	TRBV14	TRBJ1-2	-	many
CASSVGGPYNEQFF	TGTGCCAGCAGCGTAGGGGGCCCGTACAATGAGCAGTTCTTC	TRBV9	TRBJ2-1	-	-
CASSVRTVNSPLHF	TGTGCCAGCAGCGTTAGGACAGTCAATTCACCCCTCCACTTT	TRBV9	TRBJ1-6	-	-
CASTLNRADRSPLHF	TGTGCCAGCACGTTGAACAGGGCGGACCGTTCACCCCTCCACTTT	TRBV2	TRBJ1-6	-	-
CASGGGSYNEQFF	TGTGCCTCGGGGGGCGGGTCCTACAATGAGCAGTTCTTC	TRBV9	TRBJ2-1	-	-
CASSIIAANTEAFF	TGTGCCAGTAGTATCATAGCGGCTAACACTGAAGCTTTCTTT	TRBV19	TRBJ1-1	-	-
CASSPGGSYEQYF	TGTGCCAGCTCACCAGGAGGGTCCTACGAGCAGTACTTC	TRBV18	TRBJ2-7	-	-
CAISEGTVYNSPLHF	TGTGCCATCAGTGAGGGGACAGTCTATAATTCACCCCTCCACTTT	TRBV10-3	TRBJ1-6	TRBD1	-
CASSQDQSVNTEAFF	TGCGCCAGCAGCCAAGATCAGTCCGTTAACACTGAAGCTTTCTTT	TRBV4-1	TRBJ1-1	-	-
CASSSSGSETQYF	TGCGCCAGCAGCTCCTCCGGTAGCGAGACCCAGTACTTC	TRBV5-1	TRBJ2-5	-	-
CASRRQLDFYNEQFF	TGTGCCAGCCGGCGACAGCTAGATTTTTACAATGAGCAGTTCTTC	TRBV6-5	TRBJ2-1	-	-
CASSGGTSGGQETQYF	TGTGCCAGCAGCGGAGGGACTAGCGGGGGGCAAGAGACCCAGTACTTC	TRBV9	TRBJ2-5	TRBD2	once
CASSQGSGLAKNIQYF	TGCGCCAGCAGCCAAGGAAGCGGACTAGCCAAAAACATTCAGTACTTC	TRBV4-1	TRBJ2-4	-	-
CASRPTGFQETQYF	TGCGCCAGCCGTCCGACAGGCTTCCAAGAGACCCAGTACTTC	TRBV4-1	TRBJ2-5	-	-
CASSLTGGADEQFF	TGTGCCAGCAGCTTAACGGGGGGGGCAGATGAGCAGTTCTTC	TRBV7-2	TRBJ2-1	TRBD2	-
CASSTLQGQNTGELFF	TGTGCCAGTAGTACCCTCCAGGGACAGAACACCGGGGAGCTGTTTTTT	TRBV19	TRBJ2-2	-	-
CASSQDMDSHYGYTF	TGCGCCAGCAGCCAAGATATGGACTCGCACTATGGCTACACCTTC	TRBV4-3	TRBJ1-2	-	-
CASSEVAGNGYTF	TGTGCCAGCAGTGAGGTGGCGGGAAATGGCTACACCTTC	TRBV2	TRBJ1-2	-	-
CASSISSEVSSYEQYF	TGTGCCAGTAGTATAAGTTCAGAGGTCAGCTCCTACGAGCAGTACTTC	TRBV19	TRBJ2-7	-	-
CASSLVRPRQGPATGELFF	TGTGCCAGCAGCTTAGTTCGGCCCAGACAGGGGCCTGCGACCGGGGAGCTGTTTTTT	TRBV7-6	TRBJ2-2	TRBD1	-